This TCR beta chain was documented in a study of blood T cell repertoires in COVID-19. Study context: The study drew acute and convalescent COVID-19 samples from the United States, Italy and Spain. Sources were T cells, B-cell-depleted T cells, or PBMCs; the material itself was cDNA or gDNA.

After removal of 2 bases from V and 1 base from J, the junction contained 6 bases not matched to a gene. Germline CDR1 MNHEY, CDR2 SVGAGI. The CDR3 loop spans 16 amino acids. In the original processing: Amplification of reference gene primers was used by the study to estimate nucleated cell counts. The repertoire was sequenced with immunoSEQ multiplex PCR; TCRdb's copy has only in-frame clones and lacks some. The V and J calls and clone size were taken over from that table, and D and trimming were inferred from the DNA. The sample consists of 150,000 to 200,000 clones, around 90% of them appearing once.

The receptor was derived from a human donor in a cohort sampled during active COVID-19. This chain connects TRBV6-5 to TRBJ2-5, with 8 bases identical to TRBD2. Sequencing input: peripheral blood. The CDR3 sequence is CASSYRGGGFQETQYF. CDR3 sequence (DNA): TGTGCCAGCAGTTACCGGGGCGGGGGGTTCCAAGAGACCCAGTACTTC.